Ten or more counts support the clone carrying this T cell receptor beta chain. These data belong to a study of spatial heterogeneity in lung cancer. The germline CDR1 and CDR2 sequences are SQVTM and ANQGSEA. The CDR3 covers 13 residues. V lost 7 bases, J lost 4 bases, and 16 bases lay in between. The time point: sample taken at primary tumor resection. Whole RNA from tumor, nontumor lung or frozen PBMC was sequenced unsorted. All TCR cDNA molecules were individually tagged with a unique molecular identifier. Via MiXCR, TCRdb re-called the 5' RACE reads, giving one row per CDR3 protein. Of 90,000 to 95,000 distinct CDR3 sequences in the sample, over 9.5% were seen once.

Sample: PBMCs, taken at surgery. The chain uses TRBV29-1 and TRBJ1-1; a weak D match, TRBD1 (6 bases). The sequence was collected from a male donor with early-stage non-small cell lung cancer. In DNA, the CDR3 is TGCAGCGGAGGTCAGGGGCAGGGCACTGAAGCTTTCTTT. As protein: CSGGQGQGTEAFF.